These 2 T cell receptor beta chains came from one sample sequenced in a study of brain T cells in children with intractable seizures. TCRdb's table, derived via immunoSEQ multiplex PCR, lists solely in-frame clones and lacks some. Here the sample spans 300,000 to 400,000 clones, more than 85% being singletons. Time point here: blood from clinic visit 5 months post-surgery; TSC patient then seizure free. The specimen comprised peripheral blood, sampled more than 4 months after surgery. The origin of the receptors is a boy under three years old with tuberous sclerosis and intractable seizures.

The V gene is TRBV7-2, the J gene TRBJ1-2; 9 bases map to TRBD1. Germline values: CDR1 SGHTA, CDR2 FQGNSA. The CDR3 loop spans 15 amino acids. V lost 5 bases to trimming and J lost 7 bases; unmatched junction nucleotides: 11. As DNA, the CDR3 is TGTGCCAGCAGCGGAAGCTGGGACAGGGTGTTTGGCTACACCTTC. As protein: CASSGSWDRVFGYTF.

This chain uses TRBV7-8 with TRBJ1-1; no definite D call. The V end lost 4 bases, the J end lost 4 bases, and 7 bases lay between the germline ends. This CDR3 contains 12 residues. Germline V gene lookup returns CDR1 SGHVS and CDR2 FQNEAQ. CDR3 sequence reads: CASSYMITEAFF. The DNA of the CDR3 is TGTGCCAGCAGCTACATGATCACTGAAGCTTTCTTT.